Below, 2 T cell receptor beta chains from the same sample are listed, as sequenced in a study of T cells in Graves' hyperthyroidism and ophthalmopathy. Amplified regions were TCR beta CDR3 sequences from RNA transcripts. HTBI primers were employed in a first-round RT-PCR of the TCR CDR3. TCRdb re-analysed the multiplex PCR reads in MiXCR, keeping a single row per CDR3 protein. The sample lists about 480,000 distinct CDR3 sequences; 22% were seen once. Material: blood. The receptors originated from a woman aged 70-85 years with Graves' ophthalmopathy.

The genes are TRBV19 and TRBJ2-1; D call uncertain. Germline V gene lookup returns CDR1 LNHDA and CDR2 SQIVND (reference sequence). The CDR3 is made up of 18 amino acids. V was trimmed by 4 bases and J by 0 bases, leaving 19 bases between them. In nucleotides, the CDR3 is TGTGCCAGTAGTACTCCCCCTTATACCGAGAGCTCCTACAATGAGCAGTTCTTC. Encoded protein: CASSTPPYTESSYNEQFF.

This clonotype was recorded a few times. This chain links TRBV3-1 with TRBJ1-2; tentatively, D is TRBD1 (6 bases). V was trimmed by 0 bases and J by 6 bases, leaving 11 bases between them. The CDR3 loop spans 14 amino acids. The germline CDR1 and CDR2 sequences are LGHDT and YNNKEL (reference sequence). CDR3 in DNA: TGTGCCAGCAGCCAAGATCTCGGGGGCAATGGCTACACCTTC. As protein: CASSQDLGGNGYTF.